This passage covers 8 T cell receptor beta chains from one sample sequenced in a study of blood T cell repertoires in COVID-19. Data came from immunoSEQ multiplex PCR; TCRdb stores just in-frame clones and leaves some out. The data show some 350,000 clones, around nine tenths seen once. Sequences were obtained from peripheral blood. These receptors all come from a woman younger than 30 who had recovered from COVID-19.

The chain links TRBV7-9 to TRBJ2-1, with 11 bases that match TRBD2. The CDR3 totals 16 residues. The V and J ends lost 4 bases and 4 bases, in that order; junction bases with no gene match: 6. The germline gives CDR1 SEHNR, CDR2 FQNEAQ (reference sequence). The CDR3 DNA reads as TGTGCCAGCAGCTCGTCCGGGACTAGCGGTTACAATGAGCAGTTCTTC. Amino acids: CASSSSGTSGYNEQFF.

The chain carries TRBV19 and TRBJ2-5; possible D gene TRBD2, 5 bases. CDR3 size: 14 residues. V was pared by 6 bases and J by 2 bases, with 13 bases between. Germline assignment: CDR1 LNHDA and CDR2 SQIVND (reference sequence). This CDR3 is CASRTPSGQETQYF. The DNA of the CDR3 is TGTGCCAGTAGGACCCCCTCGGGACAAGAGACCCAGTACTTC.

The rearrangement links TRBV18 to TRBJ1-2; no firm D call. The germline V gene encodes CDR1 KGHSH and CDR2 LQKENI. CDR3 size: 17 residues. V was pared by 6 bases and J by 1 base, with 21 bases between. CDR3 DNA sequence: TGTGCCAGCTCCCCCCCAGGACGGCGGGCTAATAACTATGGCTACACCTTC. Protein sequence: CASSPPGRRANNYGYTF.

The chain uses TRBV11-2 and TRBJ2-1, with D maybe TRBD2 (5 bases). Germline lookup yields CDR1 SGHAT and CDR2 FQNNGV. The CDR3 has 14 residues. The V and J ends lost 4 bases and 7 bases respectively, with 14 bases between them. The CDR3 here is CASSSLQRRNEQFF. CDR3 in DNA: TGTGCCAGCAGCTCACTCCAGCGGAGAAATGAGCAGTTCTTC.

The sample holds one count of this clone. The chain couples TRBV5-1 to TRBJ1-6; TRBD1 matches 12 bases. The CDR3 consists of 18 residues. The germline CDR1 and CDR2 sequences are SGHRS and YFSETQ. V lost 3 bases and J lost 7; bases outside the gene matches: 11. The CDR3, as DNA: TGCGCCAGCAGCTCGCCGGGACAGGGGGCCATTGGAAATTCACCCCTCCACTTT. Protein product: CASSSPGQGAIGNSPLHF.

In this sample, this clone turned up once. The chain combines TRBV23-1 with TRBJ2-4, with a tentative D call TRBD1 (5 bases). TRBV23-1 carries the ORF label, with uncertain function. This CDR3 is built from 16 residues. Between the trimmed V and J ends, which lost 3 bases and 0 bases, there was a span of 12 bases. The CDR3, as DNA: TGCGCCAGCAGTCACCCCCAGGGATTAGCCAAAAACATTCAGTACTTC. Protein sequence: CASSHPQGLAKNIQYF.

V is TRBV19 and J is TRBJ1-5; 8 bases agree with TRBD1. Germline CDR1 and CDR2: LNHDA and SQIVND (reference sequence). The V gene end was trimmed by 5 bases and the J gene end by 7 bases; junction bases not matched to a gene: 7. The CDR3 runs to 14 residues. The CDR3 region is CASSLPTGDQPQHF. In DNA form, the CDR3 reads TGTGCCAGTAGTCTACCGACAGGGGACCAGCCCCAGCATTTT.

The rearrangement uses TRBV6-5 and TRBJ1-5; 7 bases map to TRBD1. The junction had 6 bases not matched to a gene; V was cut back by 4 bases and J by 6 bases. This CDR3 is 14 amino acids long. The V gene's germline CDR1 is MNHEY and CDR2 SVGAGI. In DNA form, the CDR3 reads TGTGCCAGCAGTTCACAGGGGATCACTCAGCCCCAGCATTTT. Translation: CASSSQGITQPQHF.